These 22 T cell receptor beta chains were all obtained from the same sample, sequenced in a study of cytomegalovirus exposure and HLA in healthy donors. PCR employed 60 Vbeta and 13 Jbeta primers. This table comes from immunoSEQ multiplex PCR, and its TCRdb copy is limited to in-frame clones, with some not included. This sample has 150,000 to 200,000 clones, with 75% to 80% found just once. The specimen sequenced was PBMCs. All receptors come from a man aged 35-49 years in good health and CMV-seropositive.

This chain links TRBV28 with TRBJ1-1; D unclear. Looked up from germline, CDR1 is MDHEN and CDR2 is SYDVKM. This CDR3 is built from 16 residues. Trimming left V 5 bases short and J 0 bases short, with 16 bases between. CDR3 bases: TGTGCCAGCAGTCCAAACACGCGGAGAATGAACACTGAAGCTTTCTTT. Amino acids: CASSPNTRRMNTEAFF.

Details on this clone: A junction boundary mismatches the germline segment, possibly from a read error. The chain couples TRBV9 to TRBJ2-6; D perhaps matches TRBD1 (6 bases). CDR1 SGDLS and CDR2 YYNGEE come from the germline V gene. The CDR3 totals 15 residues. The DNA for the CDR3 is TGTGCCACCTCGACAGGAAGCTCTGGGGCCAACGGCCTGACTTTC. Amino acid sequence: CATSTGSSGANGLTF.

This clone has just one count. CDR3 nucleotide sequence: TGTGCCAGCAGTGATGTTCCAGGGGCTAGCACAGATACGCAGTATTTT. This sequence encodes CASSDVPGASTDTQYF. The chain combines TRBV6-1 with TRBJ2-3, with D possibly TRBD1 on 6 matching bases. Trimming took off 3 bases at V and 0 bases at J, with 13 bases between the two ends. Germline V gene lookup returns CDR1 MNHNS and CDR2 SASEGT. CDR3 length: 16 residues.

The CDR3 is CASSFSGTGDEQYF. The DNA of the CDR3 is TGTGCCAGCAGCTTCAGCGGGACAGGCGACGAGCAGTACTTC. The chain employs TRBV7-2 and TRBJ2-7, with D perhaps TRBD1 (8 bases). Trimming removed 3 bases from V and 5 bases from J, with 14 bases in between. The CDR3 runs 14 residues. Germline V gene lookup returns CDR1 SGHTA and CDR2 FQGNSA.

This rearrangement joins TRBV29-1 to TRBJ1-1; D is undetermined. This CDR3 region has 12 residues. Germline lookup yields CDR1 SQVTM and CDR2 ANQGSEA. The CDR3 sequence is CSVQYMNTEAFF. The CDR3 DNA follows: TGCAGTGTCCAGTACATGAACACTGAAGCTTTCTTT.

The chain links TRBV19 to TRBJ1-1, with 9 bases identical to TRBD1. Germline values: CDR1 LNHDA, CDR2 SQIVND (reference sequence). CDR3 size: 16 residues. The V gene end was trimmed by 5 bases and the J gene end by 1 base; junction bases not matched to a gene: 8. The CDR3 region is CASSERTGEGNTEAFF. In nucleotides, the CDR3 is TGTGCCAGTAGTGAACGGACAGGGGAGGGGAACACTGAAGCTTTCTTT.

This clone turned up a few times. The chain uses TRBV5-1 and TRBJ1-2, with 11 positions matching TRBD1. The V and J ends lost 0 bases and 6 bases, in that order; junction bases with no gene match: 1. CDR1 and CDR2 (germline): SGHRS, YFSETQ. The CDR3 is made up of 14 amino acids. CDR3 in DNA: TGCGCCAGCAGCTTGGGGGACAGGGGGAATGGCTACACCTTC. Its translation: CASSLGDRGNGYTF.

The V gene is TRBV7-2, the J gene TRBJ1-1; D is perhaps TRBD1 (5 bases). Between the trimmed V and J ends, which lost 1 base and 5 bases, there was a span of 14 bases. CDR3 size: 15 residues. Germline-derived CDR1 and CDR2 are SGHTA and FQGNSA. The CDR3 DNA reads TGTGCCAGCAGCTTAGTAACCCACGGGGGTACTGAAGCTTTCTTT. Amino acid sequence: CASSLVTHGGTEAFF.

V and J are TRBV9 and TRBJ1-3; D may be TRBD1 (6 bases). CDR3 size: 17 residues. Germline V gene sequence: CDR1 SGDLS, CDR2 YYNGEE. V dropped 4 bases and J dropped 0 bases, with 17 bases sitting between them. The CDR3 here is CASSPHPTDSSGNTIYF. The CDR3 DNA follows: TGTGCCAGCAGCCCCCACCCAACGGACAGCTCTGGAAACACCATATATTTT.

Comments on this clone: A junction end diverges from the germline sequence, so it may reflect a read error. This sequence joins TRBV7-9 and TRBJ1-2; no definite D call. The germline gives CDR1 SEHNR, CDR2 FQNEAQ (reference sequence). The CDR3 length is 12 residues. This CDR3 is CSSSLSGAGYTF. Here the CDR3 DNA reads TGTTCCAGCAGCTTATCGGGTGCTGGCTACACCTTC.

The chain links TRBV5-1 to TRBJ1-1; D perhaps matches TRBD1 (6 bases). The CDR3 is 14 residues long. Trimming removed 3 bases from V and 0 bases from J, with 9 bases in between. Per germline, CDR1 SGHRS and CDR2 YFSETQ. Here the CDR3 DNA reads TGCGCCAGCAGCTACAGGGCGTTGAACACTGAAGCTTTCTTT. It codes for CASSYRALNTEAFF.

This chain uses TRBV5-1 with TRBJ2-5, with 9 nucleotides matching TRBD2. The J call may be wrong; the DNA end is better matched by TRBJ2-7. CDR1 is SGHRS and CDR2 is YFSETQ in the germline V gene. CDR3 length equals 16 residues. The CDR3 DNA sequence: TGCGCCAGCGCAAATCGGGGATTAGCGGGAGTAAACGAGCAGTACTTC. Its protein product is CASANRGLAGVNEQYF.

This chain joins TRBV28 and TRBJ1-2; D is possibly TRBD1 (5 bases). The V gene's germline CDR1 is MDHEN and CDR2 SYDVKM. The CDR3 runs to 13 residues. V lost 4 bases to trimming and J lost 14 bases, with 20 bases between them. CDR3 nucleotide sequence: TGTGCCAGCAGTTCCCCTTTGGGGCAGGAGTCTACCTTC. It encodes CASSSPLGQESTF.

A note on this clone: The identical CDR3 is also encoded by other nucleotide sequences in the sample. The chain has TRBV4-2 and TRBJ1-2, with D possibly matching TRBD1 (5 bases). V shed 3 bases and J shed 7 bases, with 12 bases lying between them. Per the germline V gene, CDR1 is LGHNA and CDR2 is YNFKEQ. This CDR3 spans 13 amino acids. Here the CDR3 reads CASSQDYGGGYTF. As DNA, the CDR3 is TGTGCCAGCAGCCAGGATTACGGGGGTGGCTACACCTTC.

This clone appeared once. The chain carries TRBV4-1 and TRBJ2-2; 11 nucleotides line up with TRBD2. CDR1 and CDR2 from the germline V gene are MGHRA and YSYEKL. This CDR3 is built from 17 residues. J gave up 1 base and V 4 bases, and 5 bases lay outside the gene matches. The CDR3 region is CASSLLGTSGNTGELFF. The CDR3 DNA is TGCGCCAGCAGCCTCCTCGGGACTAGCGGGAACACCGGGGAGCTGTTTTTT.

V usage is TRBV6-1 and J usage is TRBJ1-2; possibly TRBD1 for D (5 bases). Germline CDR1 and CDR2: MNHNS and SASEGT. This CDR3 is 15 amino acids long. V was shortened by 1 base and J by 4 bases, with 13 bases between the two germline ends. This chain's CDR3 is CASSEGYRRLYGYTF. In nucleotides, the CDR3 is TGTGCCAGCAGTGAAGGATACAGGCGCCTCTATGGCTACACCTTC.

This sequence joins TRBV29-1 and TRBJ1-1, with D perhaps TRBD1 (6 bases). The germline V gene has CDR1 SQVTM and CDR2 ANQGSEA. CDR3 length: 13 amino acids. Trimming took 4 bases from V and 6 from J, leaving 15 bases between them. CDR3 sequence: CSVVNRVPAEAFF. The CDR3 DNA is TGCAGCGTTGTCAACAGGGTCCCCGCTGAAGCTTTCTTT. Full variable domain (outside the CDR3, taken from reference TRBV29-1 and TRBJ1-1): SAVISQKPSRDICQRGTSLTIQCQVDSQVTMMFWYRQQPGQSLTLIATANQGSEATYESGFVIDKFPISRPNLTFSTLTVSNMSPEDSSIYLCSVVNRVPAEAFFGQGTRLTVV.

The chain carries TRBV19 and TRBJ1-2; 11 nucleotides align to TRBD1. The germline V gene encodes CDR1 LNHDA and CDR2 SQIVND (reference sequence). CDR3 length: 14 residues. V trimming: 4 bases; J trimming: 5 bases; junction bases outside the gene matches: 3. The DNA for the CDR3 is TGTGCCAGTAGTAGGGGACAGGGGGTATATGGCTACACCTTC. It codes for CASSRGQGVYGYTF.

The chain employs TRBV5-4 and TRBJ2-7; TRBD2 might be the D (5 bases). CDR1 and CDR2 from the germline V gene are SGHNT and YYREEE (reference sequence). V dropped 4 bases and J dropped 4 bases, with 15 bases sitting between them. CDR3 size: 14 residues. The CDR3 spells CASSRKRAAYEQYF. The CDR3 DNA follows: TGTGCCAGCAGCAGGAAGAGGGCGGCATACGAGCAGTACTTC.

This clone was observed once. The V and J genes are TRBV5-4 and TRBJ2-7; weak D call: TRBD2 (5 bases). CDR1 is SGHNT and CDR2 is YYREEE in the germline V gene (reference sequence). Trimming took off 0 bases at V and 7 bases at J, with 8 bases between the two ends. This CDR3 has 12 residues. The CDR3 region is CASSLDEREQYF. In DNA form, the CDR3 reads TGTGCCAGCAGCTTGGACGAGCGGGAGCAGTACTTC.

The V call is TRBV9, the J call TRBJ1-4, with 7 nucleotides matching TRBD1. CDR3 length equals 15 residues. J was trimmed by 6 bases and V by 4 bases; bases with no gene match: 9. Germline CDR1 SGDLS, CDR2 YYNGEE. The CDR3 region is CASSPRGDWDEKLFF. The CDR3 DNA follows: TGTGCCAGCAGCCCCAGGGGGGATTGGGATGAAAAACTGTTTTTT.

This chain joins TRBV6-5 and TRBJ2-2; a possible D gene is TRBD2 (5 bases). The CDR3 is 15 amino acids. V dropped 6 bases and J dropped 4 bases, with 15 bases sitting between them. Germline V gene sequence: CDR1 MNHEY, CDR2 SVGAGI. The CDR3 region is CASSTGVPGTGELFF. The CDR3 coding sequence is TGTGCCAGCAGCACCGGGGTCCCCGGCACCGGGGAGCTGTTTTTT.